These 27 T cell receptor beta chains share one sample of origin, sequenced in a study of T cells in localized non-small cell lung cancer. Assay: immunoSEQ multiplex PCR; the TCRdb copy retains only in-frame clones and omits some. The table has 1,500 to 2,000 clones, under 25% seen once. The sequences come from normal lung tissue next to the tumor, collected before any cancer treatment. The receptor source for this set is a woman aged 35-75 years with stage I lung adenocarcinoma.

CDR3 in amino acids: CASSQVGASGYEQYF. The CDR3 bases are TGTGCCAGCAGCCAAGTAGGGGCTAGCGGGTACGAGCAGTACTTC. This chain links TRBV14 with TRBJ2-7; 8 bases align to TRBD2. Germline loops: CDR1 SGHDN, CDR2 FVKESK. The CDR3 totals 15 residues. The V and J ends lost 1 base and 4 bases, in that order; junction bases with no gene match: 6.

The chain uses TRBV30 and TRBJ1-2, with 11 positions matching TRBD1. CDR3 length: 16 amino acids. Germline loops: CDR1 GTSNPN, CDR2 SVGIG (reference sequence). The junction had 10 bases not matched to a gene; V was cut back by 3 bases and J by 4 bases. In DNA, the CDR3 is TGTGCCTGGAGCCAATTTGATGGGACAGGGGGCTATGGCTACACCTTC. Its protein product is CAWSQFDGTGGYGYTF.

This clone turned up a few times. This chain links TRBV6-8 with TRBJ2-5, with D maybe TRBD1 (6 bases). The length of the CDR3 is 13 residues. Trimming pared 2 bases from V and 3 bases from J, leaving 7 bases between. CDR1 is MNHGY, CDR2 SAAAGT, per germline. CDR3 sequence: CASSYRTEETQYF. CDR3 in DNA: TGTGCCAGCAGTTACAGGACAGAAGAGACCCAGTACTTC.

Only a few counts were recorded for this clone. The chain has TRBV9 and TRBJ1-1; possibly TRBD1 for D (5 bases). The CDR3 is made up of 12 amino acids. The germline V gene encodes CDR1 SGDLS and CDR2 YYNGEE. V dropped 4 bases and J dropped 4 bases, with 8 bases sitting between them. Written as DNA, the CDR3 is TGTGCCAGCAGCTCAGGGTCCACTGAAGCTTTCTTT. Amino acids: CASSSGSTEAFF.

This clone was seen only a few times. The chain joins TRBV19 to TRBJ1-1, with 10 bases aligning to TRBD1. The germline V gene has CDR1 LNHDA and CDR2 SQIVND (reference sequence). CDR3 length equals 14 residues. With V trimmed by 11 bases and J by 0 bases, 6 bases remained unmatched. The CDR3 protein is CACWTGGMNTEAFF. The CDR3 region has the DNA TGTGCCTGTTGGACAGGGGGGATGAACACTGAAGCTTTCTTT.

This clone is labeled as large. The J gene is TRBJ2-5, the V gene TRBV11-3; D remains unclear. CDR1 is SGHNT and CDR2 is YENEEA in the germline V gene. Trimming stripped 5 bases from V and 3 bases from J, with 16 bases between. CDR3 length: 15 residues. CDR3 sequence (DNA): TGTGCCAGCAGCCGTCACCCCGGCTCAGAAGAGACCCAGTACTTC. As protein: CASSRHPGSEETQYF. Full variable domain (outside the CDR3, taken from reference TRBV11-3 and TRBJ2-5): EAGVVQSPRYKIIEKKQPVAFWCNPISGHNTLYWYLQNLGQGPELLIRYENEEAVDDSQLPKDRFSAERLKGVDSTLKIQPAELGDSAVYLCASSRHPGSEETQYFGPGTRLLVL.

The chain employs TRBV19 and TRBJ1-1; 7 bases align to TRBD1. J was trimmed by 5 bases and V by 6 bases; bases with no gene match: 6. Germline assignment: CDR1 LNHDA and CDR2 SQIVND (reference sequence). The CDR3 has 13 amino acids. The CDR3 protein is CASSRDRETEAFF. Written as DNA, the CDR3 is TGTGCCAGTAGCCGTGACAGGGAGACTGAAGCTTTCTTT.

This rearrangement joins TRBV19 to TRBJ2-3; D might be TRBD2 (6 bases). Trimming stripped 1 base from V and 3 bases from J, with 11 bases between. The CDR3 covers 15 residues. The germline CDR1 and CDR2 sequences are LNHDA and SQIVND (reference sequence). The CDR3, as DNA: TGTGCCAGTAGTATAGGGAGGGTGTTGACAGATACGCAGTATTTT. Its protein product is CASSIGRVLTDTQYF.

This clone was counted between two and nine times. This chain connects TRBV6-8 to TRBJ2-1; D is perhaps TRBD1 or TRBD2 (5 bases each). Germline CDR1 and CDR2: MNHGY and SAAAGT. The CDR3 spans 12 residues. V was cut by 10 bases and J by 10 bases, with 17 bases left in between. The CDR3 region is CAIRALEGEQFF. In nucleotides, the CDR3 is TGTGCCATCAGGGCCCTAGAGGGCGAGCAGTTCTTC.

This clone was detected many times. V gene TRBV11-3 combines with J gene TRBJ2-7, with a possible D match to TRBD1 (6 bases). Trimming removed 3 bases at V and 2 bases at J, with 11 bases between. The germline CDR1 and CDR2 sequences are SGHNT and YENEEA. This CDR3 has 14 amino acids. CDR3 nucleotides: TGTGCCAGCAGCTTGGCAGGGGCAGCCTACGAGCAGTACTTC. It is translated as CASSLAGAAYEQYF.

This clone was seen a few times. CDR3 DNA sequence: TGCGCCAGCAGCTTGGGTGGGGACAGAAACACCATATATTTT. Residues: CASSLGGDRNTIYF. V gene TRBV5-1 combines with J gene TRBJ1-3, with D possibly TRBD1 on 6 matching bases. The CDR3 consists of 14 residues. The V gene's germline CDR1 is SGHRS and CDR2 YFSETQ. Trimming left V 0 bases short and J 5 bases short, with 9 bases between.

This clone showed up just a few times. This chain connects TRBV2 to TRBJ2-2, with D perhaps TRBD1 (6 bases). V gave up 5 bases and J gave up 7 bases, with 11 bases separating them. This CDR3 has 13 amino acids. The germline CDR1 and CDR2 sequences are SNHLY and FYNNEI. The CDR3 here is CASSTRGGGELFF. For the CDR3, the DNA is TGTGCCAGCAGTACCAGGGGTGGCGGGGAGCTGTTTTTT.

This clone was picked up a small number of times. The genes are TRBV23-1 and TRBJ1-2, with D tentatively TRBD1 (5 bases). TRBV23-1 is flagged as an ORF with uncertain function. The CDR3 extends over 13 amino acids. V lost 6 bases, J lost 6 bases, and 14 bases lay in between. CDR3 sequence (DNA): TGCGCCAGCAGCTTGGATGGGGCGGATGGCTACACCTTC. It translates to CASSLDGADGYTF.

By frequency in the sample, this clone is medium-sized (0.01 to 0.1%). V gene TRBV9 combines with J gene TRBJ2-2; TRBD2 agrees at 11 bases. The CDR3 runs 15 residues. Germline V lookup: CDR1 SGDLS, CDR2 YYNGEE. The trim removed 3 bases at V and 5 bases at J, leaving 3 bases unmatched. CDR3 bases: TGTGCCAGCAGCGGTAGCGGGGGGGCTACCGGGGAGCTGTTTTTT. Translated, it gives CASSGSGGATGELFF.

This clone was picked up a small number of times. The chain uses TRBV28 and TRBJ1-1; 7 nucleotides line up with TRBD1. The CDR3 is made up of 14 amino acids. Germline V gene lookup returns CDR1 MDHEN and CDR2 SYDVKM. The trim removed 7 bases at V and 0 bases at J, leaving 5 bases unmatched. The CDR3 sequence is CASTTGALNTEAFF. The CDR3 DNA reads TGTGCCAGCACCACAGGGGCGTTGAACACTGAAGCTTTCTTT.

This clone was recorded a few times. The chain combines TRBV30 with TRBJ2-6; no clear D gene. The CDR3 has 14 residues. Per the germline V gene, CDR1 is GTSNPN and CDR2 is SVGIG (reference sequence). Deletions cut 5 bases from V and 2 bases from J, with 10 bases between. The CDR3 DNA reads TGTGCCTGGCACCGTGGGGCTGGGGCCAACGTCCTGACTTTC. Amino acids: CAWHRGAGANVLTF.

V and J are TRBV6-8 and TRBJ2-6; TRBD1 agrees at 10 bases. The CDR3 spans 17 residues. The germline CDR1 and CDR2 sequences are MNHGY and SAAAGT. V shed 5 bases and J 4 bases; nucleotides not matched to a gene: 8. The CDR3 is CASSARDRGAGANVLTF. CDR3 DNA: TGTGCCAGCAGTGCCCGGGACAGGGGTGCCGGGGCCAACGTCCTGACTTTC.

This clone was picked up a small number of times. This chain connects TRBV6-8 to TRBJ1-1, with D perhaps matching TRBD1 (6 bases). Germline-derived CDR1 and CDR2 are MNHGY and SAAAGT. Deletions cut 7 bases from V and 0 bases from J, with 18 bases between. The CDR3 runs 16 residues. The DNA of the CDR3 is TGTGCCAGCACCCTCGGGGGGGCAGGGGTGAACACTGAAGCTTTCTTT. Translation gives CASTLGGAGVNTEAFF.

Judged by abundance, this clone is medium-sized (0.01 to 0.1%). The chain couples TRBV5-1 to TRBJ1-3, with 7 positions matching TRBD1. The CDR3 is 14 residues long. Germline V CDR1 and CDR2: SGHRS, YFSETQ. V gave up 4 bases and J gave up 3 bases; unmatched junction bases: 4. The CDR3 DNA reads TGCGCCAGCAGCCTCGGACAGGTTGGAAACACCATATATTTT. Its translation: CASSLGQVGNTIYF. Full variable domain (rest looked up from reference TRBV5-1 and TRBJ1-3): KAGVTQTPRYLIKTRGQQVTLSCSPISGHRSVSWYQQTPGQGLQFLFEYFSETQRNKGNFPGRFSGRQFSNSRSEMNVSTLELGDSALYLCASSLGQVGNTIYFGEGSWLTVV.

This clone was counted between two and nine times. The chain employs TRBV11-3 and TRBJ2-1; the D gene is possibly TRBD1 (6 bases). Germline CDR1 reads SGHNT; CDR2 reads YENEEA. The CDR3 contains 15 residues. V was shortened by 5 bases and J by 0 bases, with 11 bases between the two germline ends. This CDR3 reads CASSPGDGSYNEQFF. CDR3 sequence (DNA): TGTGCCAGCAGCCCAGGGGACGGCTCCTACAATGAGCAGTTCTTC.

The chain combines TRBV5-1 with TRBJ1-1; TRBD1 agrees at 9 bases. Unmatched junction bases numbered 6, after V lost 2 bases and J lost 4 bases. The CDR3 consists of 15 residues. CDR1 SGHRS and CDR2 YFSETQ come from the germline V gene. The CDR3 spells CASSFGQGQGTEAFF. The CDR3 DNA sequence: TGCGCCAGCAGCTTTGGACAGGGGCAGGGCACTGAAGCTTTCTTT. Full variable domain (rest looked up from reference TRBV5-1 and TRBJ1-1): KAGVTQTPRYLIKTRGQQVTLSCSPISGHRSVSWYQQTPGQGLQFLFEYFSETQRNKGNFPGRFSGRQFSNSRSEMNVSTLELGDSALYLCASSFGQGQGTEAFFGQGTRLTVV.

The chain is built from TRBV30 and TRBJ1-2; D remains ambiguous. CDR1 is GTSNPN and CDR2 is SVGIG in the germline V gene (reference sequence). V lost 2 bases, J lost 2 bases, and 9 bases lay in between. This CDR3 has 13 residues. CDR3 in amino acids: CAWSPATNYGYTF. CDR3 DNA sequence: TGTGCCTGGAGTCCGGCAACAAACTATGGCTACACCTTC.

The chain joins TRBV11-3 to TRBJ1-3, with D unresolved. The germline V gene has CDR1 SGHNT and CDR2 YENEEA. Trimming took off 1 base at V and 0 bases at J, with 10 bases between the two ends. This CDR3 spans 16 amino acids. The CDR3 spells CASSLGATLSGNTIYF. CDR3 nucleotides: TGTGCCAGCAGCTTAGGGGCAACTCTCTCTGGAAACACCATATATTTT.

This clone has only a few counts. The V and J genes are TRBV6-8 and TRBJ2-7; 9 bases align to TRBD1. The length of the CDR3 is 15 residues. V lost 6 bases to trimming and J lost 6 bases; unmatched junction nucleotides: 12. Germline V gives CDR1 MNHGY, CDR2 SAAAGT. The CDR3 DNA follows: TGTGCCAGCAGCGTCCCGGGACAGGGAACGCGCGAGCAGTACTTC. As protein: CASSVPGQGTREQYF.

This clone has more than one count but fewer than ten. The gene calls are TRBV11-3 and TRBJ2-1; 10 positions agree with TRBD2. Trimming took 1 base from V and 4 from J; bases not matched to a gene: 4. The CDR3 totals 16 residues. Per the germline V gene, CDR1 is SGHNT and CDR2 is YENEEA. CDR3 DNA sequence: TGTGCCAGCAGCTTAGTCGGACTAGCGGCTTACAATGAGCAGTTCTTC. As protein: CASSLVGLAAYNEQFF.

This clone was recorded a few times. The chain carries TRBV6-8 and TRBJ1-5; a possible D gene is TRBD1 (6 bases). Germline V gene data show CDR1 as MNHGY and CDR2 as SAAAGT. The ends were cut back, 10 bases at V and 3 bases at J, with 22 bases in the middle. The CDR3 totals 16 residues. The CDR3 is CATSLSGGASNQPQHF. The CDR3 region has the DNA TGTGCCACCTCATTGAGCGGGGGCGCTTCCAATCAGCCCCAGCATTTT.

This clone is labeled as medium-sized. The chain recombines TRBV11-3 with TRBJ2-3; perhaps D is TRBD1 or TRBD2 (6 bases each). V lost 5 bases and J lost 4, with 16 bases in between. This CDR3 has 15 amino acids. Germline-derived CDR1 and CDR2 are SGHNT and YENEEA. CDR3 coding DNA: TGTGCCAGCAGCATCGGACTACCAGGGGCAGATACGCAGTATTTT. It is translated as CASSIGLPGADTQYF. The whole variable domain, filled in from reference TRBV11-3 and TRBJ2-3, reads EAGVVQSPRYKIIEKKQPVAFWCNPISGHNTLYWYLQNLGQGPELLIRYENEEAVDDSQLPKDRFSAERLKGVDSTLKIQPAELGDSAVYLCASSIGLPGADTQYFGPGTRLTVL.